The clone carrying this T cell receptor beta chain has at least ten counts. Its antigen is currently unknown. This specimen belongs to a study of T cells in Graves' hyperthyroidism and ophthalmopathy. TCR beta CDR3 regions were amplified from RNA. An initial round of RT-PCR targeting the TCR CDR3 relied on the HTBI primer set. In TCRdb, the multiplex PCR reads were re-called with MiXCR into one record per CDR3 protein. Among under 350,000 distinct CDR3 sequences listed, approximately 13% were seen once. Notes on the study in general: Model output signaled ophthalmopathy a median 6.5 months ahead of onset.

The CDR3 has 17 residues. Trimming at V came to 0 bases and at J to 4 bases, leaving 8 bases not matched to a gene. Germline V lookup: CDR1 WNHNN, CDR2 SYGVQD (reference sequence). Sequencing used blood. The V call is TRBV10-1, the J call TRBJ2-3; 9 nucleotides align to TRBD1. The TCR sequence derives from a woman in her forties with Graves' ophthalmopathy. The CDR3 nucleotides are TGCGCCAGCAGTGAGTCCGGGACAGGGTTTCTGGCAGATACGCAGTATTTT. Amino acid sequence: CASSESGTGFLADTQYF.